These T cell receptor beta chains were read from a single sample in a study of blood T cell repertoires in COVID-19. Libraries were prepared by immunoSEQ multiplex PCR; TCRdb keeps only in-frame clonotypes and omits some of them. The sample holds just under 90,000 clones, approximately 89% seen once. Sample: peripheral blood. These receptors came from a man aged 55 to 70 with acute or convalescent COVID-19. CDR3s include the opening cysteine and the closing phenylalanine or tryptophan. A D gene is named only where the DNA matches it firmly. Only some rows state a clone size, as once, few, many or a class for expanded clones.

v_gene	j_gene	len	abundance	d_gene	CDR3nt	CDR3aa
TRBV19	TRBJ2-2	12	once	.	TGTGCCAGCGAAGGACAGACCGGGGAGCTGTTTTTT	CASEGQTGELFF
TRBV6-5	TRBJ2-1	12	once	TRBD2	TGTGCCAGCAGTTCCGGGACTAGAGAGCAGTTCTTC	CASSSGTREQFF
TRBV5-1	TRBJ2-1	14	.	.	TGCGCCAGCAGCGGAGACAGAGTCTACAATGAGCAGTTCTTC	CASSGDRVYNEQFF
TRBV20-1	TRBJ2-7	11	.	.	TGCAGCCCTAAAGACAGGTACGAGCAGTACTTC	CSPKDRYEQYF
TRBV3-1/TRBV3-2	TRBJ1-2	18	.	.	TGTGCCAGCAGCCAAGATCTAGATTGGAACAGGATCTACTATGGCTACACCTTC	CASSQDLDWNRIYYGYTF
TRBV18	TRBJ1-4	15	.	.	TGTGCCAGCTCACCAGTCGCAGCAACTAATGAAAAACTGTTTTTT	CASSPVAATNEKLFF
TRBV19	TRBJ2-7	15	.	TRBD2	TGTGCCAGTAGTATTTTTGGCGGGGGGGCCTACGAGCAGTACTTC	CASSIFGGGAYEQYF
TRBV6-5	TRBJ2-3	15	few	.	TGTGCCAGCAGTTATACCCGAGTCAGCACAGATACGCAGTATTTT	CASSYTRVSTDTQYF
TRBV6-6	TRBJ1-5	16	.	TRBD1	TGTGCCAGCAGTTACCCGGGACAGGGAGACAATCAGCCCCAGCATTTT	CASSYPGQGDNQPQHF
TRBV6-5	TRBJ1-2	14	.	.	TGTGCCAGCACCCCCCGCTGGGACAATGGTGGCTACACCTTC	CASTPRWDNGGYTF
TRBV5-6	TRBJ2-3	17	.	TRBD2	TGTGCCAGCAGCTTTCGGACTAGCGGTATTAGCACAGATACGCAGTATTTT	CASSFRTSGISTDTQYF
TRBV3-1/TRBV3-2	TRBJ1-5	18	.	TRBD1	TGTGCCAGCAGCCCCCGCTCGAGGGGGCGGTTTGGCAATCAGCCCCAGCATTTT	CASSPRSRGRFGNQPQHF
TRBV30	TRBJ2-1	15	.	TRBD2	TGTGCCTTTTCTGACGGGACTAGCGGGGTGGATGAGCAGTTCTTC	CAFSDGTSGVDEQFF
TRBV6-5	TRBJ1-5	15	.	.	TGTGCCAGCAGCAGGGCCCGGACAGGCAATCAGCCCCAGCATTTT	CASSRARTGNQPQHF
TRBV2	TRBJ1-4	16	.	.	TGTGCCAGCAGTGACCCCTCAGGTCCAAGGGGTGAAAAACTGTTTTTT	CASSDPSGPRGEKLFF
TRBV6-5	TRBJ1-1	15	.	TRBD1	TGTGCCAGCAGTCTCCCCGGGACAGGGAACACTGAAGCTTTCTTT	CASSLPGTGNTEAFF
TRBV18	TRBJ2-2	19	.	.	TGTGCCAGCTCACCTGCAGATTTTCGACTAGTCAGGTTAACCGGGGAGCTGTTTTTT	CASSPADFRLVRLTGELFF
TRBV5-1	TRBJ1-4	15	.	.	TGCGCCAGCAGCTTGGAAGCCACAACTAATGAAAAACTGTTTTTT	CASSLEATTNEKLFF
TRBV6-2/TRBV6-3	TRBJ2-5	15	.	TRBD2	TGTGCCAGCAGCTTCGGGGGGGCCGGTGGAGAGACCCAGTACTTC	CASSFGGAGGETQYF
TRBV5-1	TRBJ2-5	16	few	TRBD1	TGCGCCAGCAGCAAACGTGATCAGGGGGTCCAAGAGACCCAGTACTTC	CASSKRDQGVQETQYF
TRBV4-2	TRBJ1-1	19	.	TRBD1	TGTGCCAGCAGCCAAGCGGGGAGCGGGACAGGGGGCCGAGTCACTGAAGCTTTCTTT	CASSQAGSGTGGRVTEAFF
TRBV10-3	TRBJ1-2	12	once	.	TGTGCCATCAGTGCCCTTAACTATGGCTACACCTTC	CAISALNYGYTF